The 13 T cell receptor beta chains reported below all come from one sample, sequenced in a study of shared clonotypes between healthy human individuals. Assay: immunoSEQ multiplex PCR; the TCRdb copy retains only in-frame clones and omits some. The table shows some 1,600,000 clones, with 98% occurring only once. Sequenced: naive CD4+ T cells sorted from blood. Subset given: CD45RA+ positively selected. These receptors were obtained from a man aged 30 to 39 in good health.

The J gene is TRBJ2-3, the V gene TRBV30, with TRBD2 matching over 10 bases. J gave up 3 bases and V 0 bases, and 9 bases lay outside the gene matches. The CDR3 sequence is 17 residues long. CDR1 and CDR2 from the germline V gene are GTSNPN and SVGIG (reference sequence). CDR3 protein: CAWSVASGRAGTDTQYF. CDR3 bases: TGTGCCTGGAGTGTAGCCAGCGGGAGGGCGGGGACAGATACGCAGTATTTT.

The genes are TRBV5-1 and TRBJ1-5; weak D call: TRBD1 (6 bases). Germline lookup yields CDR1 SGHRS and CDR2 YFSETQ. This CDR3 contains 13 residues. The V end lost 0 bases, the J end lost 7 bases, and 8 bases lay between the germline ends. This chain's CDR3 is CASSLGTDQPQHF. The CDR3 coding sequence is TGCGCCAGCAGCTTGGGGACAGACCAGCCCCAGCATTTT.

The gene calls are TRBV18 and TRBJ2-1; TRBD1 agrees at 8 bases. V dropped 5 bases and J dropped 9; count of bases not matched to a gene: 9. This CDR3 is built from 14 residues. Germline assignment: CDR1 KGHSH and CDR2 LQKENI. The DNA of the CDR3 is TGTGCCAGCTCATCGGACAGGGTGACGATTGAGCAGTTCTTC. Encoded protein: CASSSDRVTIEQFF.

Here the CDR3 DNA reads TGTGCCAGCAGCGGAGGACAGGCGCAAGAGACCCAGTACTTC. It specifies CASSGGQAQETQYF. This rearrangement joins TRBV4-2 to TRBJ2-5; 7 bases align to TRBD1. Germline V lookup: CDR1 LGHNA, CDR2 YNFKEQ. The V and J ends lost 5 bases and 2 bases, in that order; junction bases with no gene match: 5. The CDR3 sequence is 14 residues long.

This chain links TRBV21-1 with TRBJ2-1. TRBV21-1 is a pseudogene locus. The CDR3 has 19 amino acids. The CDR3 DNA sequence: TGTGCCAGCAGTTCGGGAGGGCCGACAGGGGATGGAACCTACAATGAGCAGTTCTTC. Amino acid sequence: CASSSGGPTGDGTYNEQFF.

The V and J genes are TRBV18 and TRBJ1-5; D is uncertain. Germline assignment: CDR1 KGHSH and CDR2 LQKENI. The CDR3 spans 16 residues. V lost 3 bases to trimming and J lost 6 bases, with 18 bases between them. CDR3 loop: CASSPYGAVVAQPQHF. The CDR3 DNA follows: TGTGCCAGCTCACCTTATGGCGCCGTTGTCGCTCAGCCCCAGCATTTT.

V gene TRBV15 combines with J gene TRBJ2-3, with D perhaps TRBD1 (6 bases). This CDR3 is built from 13 residues. Trimming took off 3 bases at V and 6 bases at J, with 10 bases between the two ends. Germline CDR1 is LNHNV and CDR2 is YYDKDF (reference sequence). The CDR3 sequence: CATSSERGDTQYF. The CDR3, as DNA: TGTGCCACCAGCAGCGAGAGGGGGGATACGCAGTATTTT.

The gene calls are TRBV5-4 and TRBJ2-1; possibly TRBD2 for D (5 bases). The CDR3 spans 16 residues. Per germline, CDR1 SGHNT and CDR2 YYREEE (reference sequence). Deletions cut 1 base from V and 3 bases from J, with 14 bases between. This CDR3 is CASSLSGGRSYNEQFF. In DNA, the CDR3 is TGTGCCAGCAGCTTGAGTGGCGGGCGGAGCTACAATGAGCAGTTCTTC.

This chain joins TRBV11-2 and TRBJ2-1; 9 nucleotides align to TRBD2. The V and J ends lost 1 base and 16 bases, in that order; junction bases with no gene match: 5. The germline V gene has CDR1 SGHAT and CDR2 FQNNGV. The CDR3 runs 12 residues. CDR3 in DNA: TGTGCCAGCAGCTTAGGTTCTAGCGGGACTTTCTTC. Its translation: CASSLGSSGTFF.

The V call is TRBV4-1, the J call TRBJ2-2, with D possibly TRBD1 on 5 matching bases. The V and J ends lost 3 bases and 3 bases respectively, with 8 bases between them. Germline CDR1 and CDR2: MGHRA and YSYEKL. The CDR3 runs to 14 residues. The CDR3 DNA is TGCGCCAGCAGCCACGGACATTACACCGGGGAGCTGTTTTTT. Translating gives CASSHGHYTGELFF.

This rearrangement joins TRBV5-1 to TRBJ2-5; D might be TRBD2 (6 bases). The CDR3 runs 15 residues. Germline loops: CDR1 SGHRS, CDR2 YFSETQ. V lost 1 base, J lost 2 bases, and 12 bases lay in between. The CDR3 is CASSLSVGLQETQYF. The CDR3 region has the DNA TGCGCCAGCAGCTTGTCCGTGGGACTGCAAGAGACCCAGTACTTC.

This sequence joins TRBV28 and TRBJ2-7; 7 bases match TRBD1. The CDR3 extends over 16 amino acids. Germline V gene sequence: CDR1 MDHEN, CDR2 SYDVKM. Trimming at V came to 6 bases and at J to 1 base, leaving 12 bases not matched to a gene. CDR3 coding DNA: TGTGCCAGCAGCTCCCCAGGACAGGAATTTTCCTACGAGCAGTACTTC. Encoded protein: CASSSPGQEFSYEQYF.

The chain joins TRBV6-6 to TRBJ2-7; 9 positions match TRBD2. The CDR3 contains 15 residues. The germline V gene has CDR1 MNHNY and CDR2 SVGAGI (reference sequence). The trim removed 2 bases at V and 1 base at J, leaving 3 bases unmatched. The CDR3 loop reads CASSYRTSASYEQYF. The CDR3 DNA follows: TGTGCCAGCAGTTACAGGACTAGCGCGTCCTACGAGCAGTACTTC.